A selection of T cell receptor beta chains follows, all from one sample in a study of cytomegalovirus exposure and HLA in healthy donors. The method was immunoSEQ multiplex PCR; TCRdb's version includes in-frame clones alone and lacks a portion of them. The table lists about 73,000 clones, about 81% of them singletons, with 12% in the top ten. The sequenced sample was PBMCs. The receptors come from a man between 65 and 80 years old in good health and CMV-seronegative. CDR3s include the opening cysteine and the closing phenylalanine or tryptophan. D genes are given only for firm matches. Not all rows give a size; the values are once, few, many and, for expanded clones, a class.

v_call: TRBV11-2
j_call: TRBJ2-1
d_call: -
clone_size: few
cdr3_aa: CASSLASADYNEQFF
cdr3_nt: TGTGCCAGCAGCTTAGCTAGCGCCGACTACAATGAGCAGTTCTTC

v_call: TRBV7-6
j_call: TRBJ2-1
d_call: TRBD2
clone_size: -
cdr3_aa: CASSLGLAGGPGYNEQFF
cdr3_nt: TGTGCCAGCAGCTTAGGACTAGCGGGAGGGCCAGGCTACAATGAGCAGTTCTTC

v_call: TRBV6-1
j_call: TRBJ2-7
d_call: -
clone_size: few
cdr3_aa: CASSESGRTYEQYF
cdr3_nt: TGTGCCAGCAGTGAATCAGGCAGGACATACGAGCAGTACTTC

v_call: TRBV7-9
j_call: TRBJ2-3
d_call: TRBD2
clone_size: -
cdr3_aa: CASSPGTSASTDTQYF
cdr3_nt: TGTGCCAGCAGCCCGGGGACTAGCGCCAGCACAGATACGCAGTATTTT

v_call: TRBV6-6
j_call: TRBJ1-6
d_call: TRBD1
clone_size: -
cdr3_aa: CASRPGTGTSPLHF
cdr3_nt: TGTGCCAGCAGGCCCGGGACAGGGACCTCACCCCTCCACTTT

v_call: TRBV10-3
j_call: TRBJ2-1
d_call: TRBD2
clone_size: -
cdr3_aa: CAISRTSGGGYNEQFF
cdr3_nt: TGTGCCATCAGTAGGACTAGCGGGGGGGGCTACAATGAGCAGTTCTTC

v_call: TRBV7-8
j_call: TRBJ1-2
d_call: TRBD1
clone_size: -
cdr3_aa: CASSLGGDRVKSTHSDRGYTF
cdr3_nt: TGTGCCAGCAGCTTAGGAGGGGACAGGGTGAAGTCAACCCATAGCGACAGAGGCTACACCTTC

v_call: TRBV5-1
j_call: TRBJ2-1
d_call: -
clone_size: few
cdr3_aa: CASSPGPREEQFF
cdr3_nt: TGCGCCAGCAGCCCCGGCCCAAGGGAGGAGCAGTTCTTC

v_call: TRBV7-9
j_call: TRBJ1-6
d_call: -
clone_size: few
cdr3_aa: CASLPVGGNNSPLHF
cdr3_nt: TGTGCCAGTCTCCCCGTCGGAGGAAATAATTCACCCCTCCACTTT

v_call: TRBV19
j_call: TRBJ1-2
d_call: TRBD1
clone_size: -
cdr3_aa: CASSYPGGANYGYTF
cdr3_nt: TGTGCCAGTTCCTATCCAGGGGGCGCAAACTATGGCTACACCTTC

v_call: TRBV5-6
j_call: TRBJ2-5
d_call: TRBD1
clone_size: -
cdr3_aa: CASSPLRGETQYF
cdr3_nt: TGTGCCAGCAGCCCCCTCAGGGGGGAGACCCAGTACTTC

v_call: TRBV11-3
j_call: TRBJ2-3
d_call: -
clone_size: -
cdr3_aa: CASSFGGALEDTQYF
cdr3_nt: TGTGCCAGCAGCTTTGGGGGCGCGTTGGAAGATACGCAGTATTTT

v_call: TRBV4-3
j_call: TRBJ1-2
d_call: -
clone_size: few
cdr3_aa: CASSQDAQGSWGYTF
cdr3_nt: TGCGCCAGCAGCCAAGATGCGCAGGGTAGTTGGGGCTACACCTTC

v_call: TRBV7-2
j_call: TRBJ2-2
d_call: -
clone_size: -
cdr3_aa: CASSFWEGAGELFF
cdr3_nt: TGTGCCAGCAGCTTTTGGGAAGGGGCCGGGGAGCTGTTTTTT

v_call: TRBV19
j_call: TRBJ1-2
d_call: -
clone_size: -
cdr3_aa: CASSIDLQGWLAGYGYTF
cdr3_nt: TGTGCCAGTAGTATAGATCTGCAGGGATGGCTGGCAGGCTATGGCTACACCTTC

v_call: TRBV7-9
j_call: TRBJ2-3
d_call: TRBD2
clone_size: -
cdr3_aa: CASSSASGGDTDTQYF
cdr3_nt: TGTGCCAGCAGCTCCGCTAGCGGGGGAGACACAGATACGCAGTATTTT

v_call: TRBV6-1
j_call: TRBJ1-5
d_call: -
clone_size: -
cdr3_aa: CASSQQSHQPQHF
cdr3_nt: TGTGCCAGCAGTCAACAGAGTCATCAGCCCCAGCATTTT

v_call: TRBV6-5
j_call: TRBJ1-3
d_call: -
clone_size: -
cdr3_aa: CASSFPFTGTGNTIYF
cdr3_nt: TGTGCCAGCAGTTTCCCCTTCACGGGGACTGGAAACACCATATATTTT

v_call: TRBV7-2
j_call: TRBJ2-3
d_call: -
clone_size: -
cdr3_aa: CASSQRFTDTQYF
cdr3_nt: TGTGCCAGCAGCCAACGGTTCACAGATACGCAGTATTTT

v_call: TRBV19
j_call: TRBJ1-1
d_call: -
clone_size: -
cdr3_aa: CASSISSELGAFF
cdr3_nt: TGTGCCAGTAGTATATCGAGCGAACTTGGAGCTTTCTTT

v_call: TRBV7-9
j_call: TRBJ2-7
d_call: TRBD1
clone_size: -
cdr3_aa: CASSLRGTAYEQYF
cdr3_nt: TGTGCCAGCAGCTTAAGAGGGACAGCCTACGAGCAGTACTTC

v_call: TRBV28
j_call: TRBJ1-2
d_call: TRBD1
clone_size: -
cdr3_aa: CASKGQGAKNYGYTF
cdr3_nt: TGTGCCAGCAAGGGACAGGGGGCGAAGAACTATGGCTACACCTTC

v_call: TRBV18
j_call: TRBJ1-2
d_call: TRBD1
clone_size: -
cdr3_aa: CASSGTGGGYTF
cdr3_nt: TGTGCCAGCTCCGGGACAGGGGGCGGCTACACCTTC

v_call: TRBV18
j_call: TRBJ2-2
d_call: -
clone_size: -
cdr3_aa: CASSLHDTGELFF
cdr3_nt: TGTGCCAGCTCACTCCATGACACCGGGGAGCTGTTTTTT

v_call: TRBV5-4
j_call: TRBJ2-1
d_call: TRBD2
clone_size: -
cdr3_aa: CASSLGLAGVGNEQFF
cdr3_nt: TGTGCCAGCAGCTTGGGACTAGCGGGAGTGGGCAATGAGCAGTTCTTC

v_call: TRBV7-2
j_call: TRBJ2-7
d_call: TRBD1
clone_size: few
cdr3_aa: CASSLGQGGFEQYF
cdr3_nt: TGTGCCAGCAGCCTCGGACAGGGAGGATTCGAGCAGTACTTC

v_call: TRBV6-5
j_call: TRBJ2-1
d_call: TRBD2
clone_size: -
cdr3_aa: CASRYWGSGGVEVFF
cdr3_nt: TGTGCCAGCAGATATTGGGGTAGCGGGGGCGTAGAGGTGTTCTTC

v_call: TRBV2
j_call: TRBJ2-3
d_call: TRBD2
clone_size: -
cdr3_aa: CASSRIPGLDTDTQYF
cdr3_nt: TGTGCCAGCAGTCGGATACCGGGACTAGACACAGATACGCAGTATTTT

v_call: TRBV10-3
j_call: TRBJ2-3
d_call: -
clone_size: -
cdr3_aa: CATRQGTDTQYF
cdr3_nt: TGTGCCACTAGACAGGGCACAGATACGCAGTATTTT

v_call: TRBV9
j_call: TRBJ1-4
d_call: TRBD1
clone_size: many
cdr3_aa: CASSVGQGSEKLFF
cdr3_nt: TGTGCCAGCAGCGTTGGACAGGGGTCTGAAAAACTGTTTTTT

v_call: TRBV27
j_call: TRBJ2-3
d_call: TRBD2
clone_size: once
cdr3_aa: CASSYLAGGSLGTDTQYF
cdr3_nt: TGTGCCAGCAGTTATCTAGCGGGAGGGTCTTTAGGCACAGATACGCAGTATTTT

v_call: TRBV7-9
j_call: TRBJ1-4
d_call: -
clone_size: -
cdr3_aa: CASSLEAVRGKLFF
cdr3_nt: TGTGCCAGCAGCTTAGAGGCCGTGCGGGGAAAACTGTTTTTT

v_call: TRBV5-1
j_call: TRBJ2-1
d_call: -
clone_size: -
cdr3_aa: CASSLDYPSVNEQFF
cdr3_nt: TGCGCCAGCAGCTTGGACTACCCGTCGGTCAATGAGCAGTTCTTC

v_call: TRBV19
j_call: TRBJ1-1
d_call: -
clone_size: -
cdr3_aa: CASRIQDSEVNTEAFF
cdr3_nt: TGTGCCAGTAGAATACAGGATTCGGAAGTGAACACTGAAGCTTTCTTT

v_call: TRBV4-3
j_call: TRBJ1-2
d_call: -
clone_size: -
cdr3_aa: CASSQDGQSPYGYTF
cdr3_nt: TGCGCCAGCAGCCAAGATGGGCAGAGCCCTTATGGCTACACCTTC

v_call: TRBV18
j_call: TRBJ2-7
d_call: TRBD2
clone_size: -
cdr3_aa: CASSPRVSGSSGLSYEQYF
cdr3_nt: TGTGCCAGCTCACCACGTGTTAGCGGGAGCAGCGGCCTCTCCTACGAGCAGTACTTC

v_call: TRBV5-1
j_call: TRBJ2-3
d_call: TRBD1
clone_size: -
cdr3_aa: CASSLIRTGLTDTQYF
cdr3_nt: TGCGCCAGCAGCTTGATCCGGACAGGGTTAACAGATACGCAGTATTTT

v_call: TRBV30
j_call: TRBJ1-5
d_call: TRBD1
clone_size: -
cdr3_aa: CAWTPRGQRNQPQHF
cdr3_nt: TGTGCCTGGACCCCAAGGGGACAGAGAAATCAGCCCCAGCATTTT

v_call: TRBV11-2
j_call: TRBJ1-1
d_call: -
clone_size: -
cdr3_aa: CASSLAERAFF
cdr3_nt: TGTGCCAGCAGCTTAGCAGAGAGGGCTTTCTTT

v_call: TRBV6-1
j_call: TRBJ2-2
d_call: -
clone_size: few
cdr3_aa: CASRIEQGNTGELFF
cdr3_nt: TGTGCCAGCAGGATAGAACAGGGGAACACCGGGGAGCTGTTTTTT

v_call: TRBV4-1
j_call: TRBJ2-7
d_call: TRBD1
clone_size: -
cdr3_aa: CASSQRQGQAVQQYF
cdr3_nt: TGCGCCAGCAGCCAACGACAGGGACAGGCGGTACAGCAGTACTTC

v_call: TRBV5-6
j_call: TRBJ1-1
d_call: -
clone_size: -
cdr3_aa: CASSLVGVKNTEAFF
cdr3_nt: TGTGCCAGCAGCTTGGTCGGGGTGAAGAACACTGAAGCTTTCTTT

v_call: TRBV29-1
j_call: TRBJ2-1
d_call: TRBD2
clone_size: -
cdr3_aa: CSVAISSGRYNEQFF
cdr3_nt: TGCAGCGTTGCGATCTCTAGCGGGAGGTACAATGAGCAGTTCTTC

v_call: TRBV18
j_call: TRBJ1-3
d_call: -
clone_size: -
cdr3_aa: CASSTGLNTLSSGNTIYF
cdr3_nt: TGTGCCAGCTCGACTGGACTGAACACCCTTTCCTCTGGAAACACCATATATTTT

v_call: TRBV27
j_call: TRBJ1-2
d_call: TRBD1
clone_size: -
cdr3_aa: CASSVSGGYGYTF
cdr3_nt: TGTGCCAGCAGTGTATCAGGGGGCTATGGCTACACCTTC

v_call: TRBV28
j_call: TRBJ1-5
d_call: TRBD1
clone_size: -
cdr3_aa: CASSLPGQTYSNQPQHF
cdr3_nt: TGTGCCAGCAGTCTTCCGGGACAGACATATAGCAATCAGCCCCAGCATTTT

v_call: TRBV20-1
j_call: TRBJ1-5
d_call: -
clone_size: -
cdr3_aa: CSCGLQPQHF
cdr3_nt: TGCAGTTGCGGGTTGCAGCCCCAGCATTTT

v_call: TRBV6-9
j_call: TRBJ2-7
d_call: -
clone_size: few
cdr3_aa: CASTLTDRRSYEQYF
cdr3_nt: TGTGCCAGCACCCTTACGGACAGAAGGAGTTACGAGCAGTACTTC

v_call: TRBV6-5
j_call: TRBJ2-1
d_call: -
clone_size: few
cdr3_aa: CASSLHRGGDNEQFF
cdr3_nt: TGTGCCAGCAGCCTGCATAGGGGGGGGGACAATGAGCAGTTCTTC

v_call: TRBV6-6
j_call: TRBJ1-6
d_call: TRBD1
clone_size: few
cdr3_aa: CASRWTGTNSPLHF
cdr3_nt: TGTGCCAGCAGATGGACAGGGACGAATTCACCCCTCCACTTT

v_call: TRBV21-1
j_call: TRBJ1-1
d_call: -
clone_size: -
cdr3_aa: CASRRRDRDRENTEAFF
cdr3_nt: TGTGCCAGCAGGAGAAGAGACCGGGACAGGGAAAACACTGAAGCTTTCTTT

v_call: TRBV7-8
j_call: TRBJ2-7
d_call: TRBD2
clone_size: -
cdr3_aa: CASSPGGVRTDEQYF
cdr3_nt: TGTGCCAGCAGCCCGGGGGGAGTGCGTACCGACGAGCAGTACTTC

v_call: TRBV9
j_call: TRBJ2-7
d_call: TRBD2
clone_size: -
cdr3_aa: CASSVGSAGAYEQYF
cdr3_nt: TGTGCCAGCAGCGTAGGGTCAGCGGGGGCCTACGAGCAGTACTTC